This is a list of T cell receptor beta chains from one sample in a study of cytomegalovirus exposure and HLA in healthy donors. Libraries were prepared by immunoSEQ multiplex PCR; TCRdb keeps only in-frame clonotypes and omits some of them. The repertoire holds some 140,000 clones, 60% to 85% seen once, with under 2% in the top ten. The sample taken for sequencing was PBMCs. These TCRs come from a female donor in good health and CMV-seropositive. CDR3s include the opening cysteine and the closing phenylalanine or tryptophan. The D gene is left open where the match is weak. Expanded clones get a size class; other rows say once, few or many, or leave the size out.

j_gene: TRBJ1-1; v_gene: TRBV7-9; d_gene: TRBD1; abundance: -; CDR3aa: CASSPRDRHTEAFF; CDR3nt: TGTGCCAGCAGCCCCAGGGACAGGCACACTGAAGCTTTCTTT
j_gene: TRBJ1-2; v_gene: TRBV7-3; d_gene: -; abundance: few; CDR3aa: CASSPGHSNYGYTF; CDR3nt: TGTGCCAGCTCCCCGGGACACTCGAACTATGGCTACACCTTC
j_gene: TRBJ2-7; v_gene: TRBV6-1; d_gene: TRBD2; abundance: -; CDR3aa: CASTGTSVTYEQYF; CDR3nt: TGTGCCAGCACCGGGACTAGCGTGACCTACGAGCAGTACTTC
j_gene: TRBJ1-5; v_gene: TRBV2; d_gene: -; abundance: -; CDR3aa: CASSDLGGQPQHF; CDR3nt: TGTGCCAGCAGTGATTTGGGGGGACAGCCCCAGCATTTT
j_gene: TRBJ2-7; v_gene: TRBV28; d_gene: -; abundance: -; CDR3aa: CASSLPSRAPNEQYF; CDR3nt: TGTGCCAGCAGTTTACCCTCCAGGGCCCCAAACGAGCAGTACTTC
j_gene: TRBJ1-2; v_gene: TRBV10-3; d_gene: -; abundance: -; CDR3aa: CAISESKGRDYGYTF; CDR3nt: TGTGCCATCAGTGAGTCGAAAGGCCGGGACTATGGCTACACCTTC
j_gene: TRBJ1-1; v_gene: TRBV19; d_gene: -; abundance: -; CDR3aa: CASSISGAGTEAFF; CDR3nt: TGTGCCAGTAGTATCTCAGGGGCGGGCACTGAAGCTTTCTTT
j_gene: TRBJ2-3; v_gene: TRBV6-5; d_gene: TRBD2; abundance: -; CDR3aa: CASSLREAGGTDTQYF; CDR3nt: TGTGCCAGCAGTTTACGTGAAGCGGGGGGAACAGATACGCAGTATTTT
j_gene: TRBJ2-5; v_gene: TRBV6-1; d_gene: -; abundance: -; CDR3aa: CASRAAQFRGETQYF; CDR3nt: TGTGCCAGCAGGGCGGCCCAGTTCCGTGGGGAGACCCAGTACTTC
j_gene: TRBJ2-5; v_gene: TRBV28; d_gene: TRBD2; abundance: -; CDR3aa: CASSLTSGGLETQYF; CDR3nt: TGTGCCAGCAGTTTAACTAGCGGGGGATTAGAGACCCAGTACTTC
j_gene: TRBJ1-1; v_gene: TRBV6-6; d_gene: TRBD1; abundance: -; CDR3aa: CASSRDRSNTEAFF; CDR3nt: TGTGCCAGCAGTAGGGACAGAAGTAACACTGAAGCTTTCTTT
j_gene: TRBJ2-1; v_gene: TRBV5-1; d_gene: -; abundance: -; CDR3aa: CASSLAGTQYNEQFF; CDR3nt: TGCGCCAGCAGCTTGGCCGGGACACAGTACAATGAGCAGTTCTTC
j_gene: TRBJ1-4; v_gene: TRBV5-1; d_gene: -; abundance: few; CDR3aa: CASSFSPIVLGEKLFF; CDR3nt: TGCGCCAGCAGCTTTTCGCCGATTGTACTAGGAGAAAAACTGTTTTTT
j_gene: TRBJ2-1; v_gene: TRBV5-1; d_gene: TRBD2; abundance: -; CDR3aa: CASSLLAGDYNEQFF; CDR3nt: TGCGCCAGCAGCTTGTTAGCGGGCGACTACAATGAGCAGTTCTTC
j_gene: TRBJ1-2; v_gene: TRBV7-3; d_gene: TRBD1; abundance: once; CDR3aa: CASSPGQGNYGYTF; CDR3nt: TGTGCCAGCAGCCCCGGACAGGGTAACTATGGCTACACCTTC
j_gene: TRBJ1-5; v_gene: TRBV5-4; d_gene: TRBD1; abundance: -; CDR3aa: CASSHTDRSSNQPQHF; CDR3nt: TGCGCCAGCAGCCACACGGACAGGTCTAGCAATCAGCCCCAGCATTTT
j_gene: TRBJ2-7; v_gene: TRBV7-9; d_gene: TRBD2; abundance: -; CDR3aa: CASRPTSGSFHEQYF; CDR3nt: TGTGCCAGCAGACCTACTAGCGGGAGTTTCCACGAGCAGTACTTC
j_gene: TRBJ1-2; v_gene: TRBV30; d_gene: TRBD1; abundance: -; CDR3aa: CAWSPKQGAPGYTF; CDR3nt: TGTGCCTGGAGTCCTAAACAGGGGGCGCCGGGCTACACCTTC
j_gene: TRBJ1-1; v_gene: TRBV5-5; d_gene: -; abundance: -; CDR3aa: CASSSQQALNTEAFF; CDR3nt: TGTGCCAGCAGCTCTCAACAGGCTTTGAACACTGAAGCTTTCTTT
j_gene: TRBJ2-5; v_gene: TRBV7-6; d_gene: TRBD2; abundance: -; CDR3aa: CASETGGGRETQYF; CDR3nt: TGTGCCAGCGAAACGGGGGGGGGCCGGGAGACCCAGTACTTC
j_gene: TRBJ2-5; v_gene: TRBV5-1; d_gene: -; abundance: -; CDR3aa: CASSGSGIQETQYF; CDR3nt: TGCGCCAGCAGCGGGAGCGGTATCCAAGAGACCCAGTACTTC
j_gene: TRBJ2-3; v_gene: TRBV4-2; d_gene: TRBD2; abundance: once; CDR3aa: CASSKGRVEGRVSDTQYF; CDR3nt: TGTGCCAGCAGCAAGGGGAGGGTAGAGGGAAGGGTTTCAGATACGCAGTATTTT
j_gene: TRBJ2-3; v_gene: TRBV9; d_gene: -; abundance: -; CDR3aa: CASSVAPSSTDTQYF; CDR3nt: TGTGCCAGCAGCGTAGCCCCCTCTAGCACAGATACGCAGTATTTT
j_gene: TRBJ2-1; v_gene: TRBV2; d_gene: -; abundance: -; CDR3aa: CASSERLASNEQFF; CDR3nt: TGTGCCAGCAGTGAACGGCTAGCTTCGAATGAGCAGTTCTTC
j_gene: TRBJ2-1; v_gene: TRBV5-1; d_gene: TRBD2; abundance: -; CDR3aa: CASSFLPGLAVDEQFF; CDR3nt: TGCGCCAGCAGCTTTCTACCGGGACTAGCGGTAGATGAGCAGTTCTTC
j_gene: TRBJ1-6; v_gene: TRBV19; d_gene: -; abundance: -; CDR3aa: CASSSRDNSPLHF; CDR3nt: TGTGCCAGTAGTTCCAGGGATAATTCACCCCTCCACTTT
j_gene: TRBJ1-4; v_gene: TRBV7-9; d_gene: TRBD1; abundance: once; CDR3aa: CASRKGTANEKLFF; CDR3nt: TGTGCCAGCAGAAAGGGGACAGCAAATGAAAAACTGTTTTTT
j_gene: TRBJ1-1; v_gene: TRBV7-9; d_gene: -; abundance: -; CDR3aa: CASSFGGYTEAFF; CDR3nt: TGTGCCAGCAGCTTTGGCGGGTACACTGAAGCTTTCTTT
j_gene: TRBJ2-1; v_gene: TRBV9; d_gene: -; abundance: few; CDR3aa: CASSDRYEQFF; CDR3nt: TGTGCCAGCAGCGACCGGTATGAGCAGTTCTTC
j_gene: TRBJ2-1; v_gene: TRBV9; d_gene: TRBD2; abundance: -; CDR3aa: CASSPRGLAYNEQFF; CDR3nt: TGTGCCAGCAGCCCGAGGGGACTAGCCTACAATGAGCAGTTCTTC
j_gene: TRBJ1-2; v_gene: TRBV6-5; d_gene: TRBD1; abundance: few; CDR3aa: CASRVGARGSGYTF; CDR3nt: TGTGCCAGCAGAGTGGGCGCCAGGGGGTCCGGCTACACCTTC
j_gene: TRBJ1-1; v_gene: TRBV20-1; d_gene: -; abundance: -; CDR3aa: CSAWTDTEAFF; CDR3nt: TGCAGTGCTTGGACAGACACTGAAGCTTTCTTT
j_gene: TRBJ2-2; v_gene: TRBV5-1; d_gene: -; abundance: -; CDR3aa: CASSLGTSVANTGELFF; CDR3nt: TGCGCCAGCAGCTTGGGGACAAGCGTTGCGAACACCGGGGAGCTGTTTTTT
j_gene: TRBJ1-1; v_gene: TRBV4-1; d_gene: -; abundance: -; CDR3aa: CASSQTALNTEAFF; CDR3nt: TGCGCCAGCAGCCAAACAGCTTTGAACACTGAAGCTTTCTTT
j_gene: TRBJ1-5; v_gene: TRBV2; d_gene: -; abundance: -; CDR3aa: CASSKQGAHNQPQHF; CDR3nt: TGTGCCAGCAGTAAACAGGGTGCCCACAATCAGCCCCAGCATTTT
j_gene: TRBJ2-6; v_gene: TRBV18; d_gene: TRBD2; abundance: -; CDR3aa: CASSPPAGNSGANVLTF; CDR3nt: TGTGCCAGCTCACCACCAGCGGGAAACTCTGGGGCCAACGTCCTGACTTTC
j_gene: TRBJ2-1; v_gene: TRBV27; d_gene: -; abundance: -; CDR3aa: CASSLERLNNEQFF; CDR3nt: TGTGCCAGCAGTTTAGAGCGGCTGAACAATGAGCAGTTCTTC
j_gene: TRBJ2-3; v_gene: TRBV19; d_gene: -; abundance: -; CDR3aa: CASSFSVSTDTQYF; CDR3nt: TGTGCCAGTAGTTTTAGTGTAAGCACAGATACGCAGTATTTT
j_gene: TRBJ1-5; v_gene: TRBV21-1; d_gene: -; abundance: -; CDR3aa: CASSKRETRHF; CDR3nt: TGTGCCAGCAGCAAGCGGGAAACCCGGCATTTT
j_gene: TRBJ2-5; v_gene: TRBV2; d_gene: TRBD1; abundance: -; CDR3aa: CASSGSTGGGETQYF; CDR3nt: TGTGCCAGCAGTGGATCGACAGGGGGTGGAGAGACCCAGTACTTC
j_gene: TRBJ2-3; v_gene: TRBV12-2; d_gene: -; abundance: -; CDR3aa: CASRLAPGLTSGKVTDTQYF; CDR3nt: TGTGCAAGTCGCTTAGCGCCCGGTCTCACTAGCGGGAAGGTCACAGATACGCAGTATTTT
j_gene: TRBJ1-5; v_gene: TRBV7-2; d_gene: -; abundance: -; CDR3aa: CASSTQGNQPQHF; CDR3nt: TGTGCCAGCAGCACACAGGGAAATCAGCCCCAGCATTTT
j_gene: TRBJ2-1; v_gene: TRBV10-3; d_gene: TRBD1; abundance: -; CDR3aa: CAISDHRGQGSFYEQFF; CDR3nt: TGTGCCATCAGTGACCACAGGGGACAGGGAAGTTTCTATGAGCAGTTCTTC
j_gene: TRBJ1-1; v_gene: TRBV5-1; d_gene: -; abundance: -; CDR3aa: CASSLTGNTEAFF; CDR3nt: TGCGCCAGCAGCTTGACGGGGAACACTGAAGCTTTCTTT
j_gene: TRBJ1-1; v_gene: TRBV16; d_gene: -; abundance: -; CDR3aa: CASSQNGGDTEAFF; CDR3nt: TGTGCCAGCAGCCAAAATGGGGGGGACACTGAAGCTTTCTTT
j_gene: TRBJ2-7; v_gene: TRBV7-3; d_gene: TRBD1; abundance: -; CDR3aa: CASSRQGADEQYF; CDR3nt: TGTGCCAGCAGCCGACAGGGGGCGGACGAGCAGTACTTC
j_gene: TRBJ2-1; v_gene: TRBV10-3; d_gene: TRBD2; abundance: few; CDR3aa: CAIHSGGTNNEQFF; CDR3nt: TGTGCCATCCATAGCGGGGGAACCAACAATGAGCAGTTCTTC